This passage covers 22 T cell receptor beta chains from one sample sequenced in a study of long-term antiretroviral therapy in people with HIV. This was the immunoSEQ v3.0 assay at survey level. TCRdb's copy holds only in-frame clones and misses some; the assay was immunoSEQ multiplex PCR. This sample has 20,000 to 30,000 clones, with about 86% found just once. The sequenced sample was unsorted PBMCs, obtained 0.7 years before starting antiretroviral therapy. These receptors all come from a man between 25 and 39 years old with HIV.

The chain has TRBV27 and TRBJ1-5, with D tentatively TRBD1 (5 bases). The CDR3 loop spans 15 amino acids. The V end lost 5 bases, the J end lost 2 bases, and 13 bases lay between the germline ends. Germline V gives CDR1 MNHEY, CDR2 SMNVEV (reference sequence). The CDR3 loop reads CASSLRGLGNQPQHF. CDR3 in DNA: TGTGCCAGCAGTCTAAGGGGTTTGGGCAATCAGCCCCAGCATTTT.

The J gene is TRBJ2-3, the V gene TRBV18; D remains ambiguous. CDR1 and CDR2 from the germline V gene are KGHSH and LQKENI. V lost 3 bases to trimming and J lost 10 bases, with 8 bases between them. The CDR3 spans 11 residues. CDR3 in amino acids: CASSPGSAQYF. The CDR3, as DNA: TGTGCCAGCTCACCCGGTAGTGCGCAGTATTTT.

The chain carries TRBV29-1 and TRBJ2-4; D is uncertain. Deletions cut 4 bases from V and 5 bases from J, with 6 bases between. This CDR3 is 11 amino acids long. Germline V gene data show CDR1 as SQVTM and CDR2 as ANQGSEA. The CDR3 region is CSVGRENIQYF. The CDR3 region has the DNA TGCAGCGTTGGACGGGAAAACATTCAGTACTTC.

This clone was seen once. This sequence joins TRBV7-6 and TRBJ2-5; no clear D gene. This CDR3 spans 13 amino acids. Germline CDR1 SGHVS, CDR2 FNYEAQ. V dropped 2 bases and J dropped 1 base, with 5 bases sitting between them. For the CDR3, the DNA is TGTGCCAGCAGCTTACGGATCCAAGAGACCCAGTACTTC. Encoded protein: CASSLRIQETQYF.

V gene TRBV27 combines with J gene TRBJ2-1, with 8 bases that match TRBD1. Trimming at V came to 5 bases and at J to 3 bases, leaving 3 bases not matched to a gene. In germline, CDR1 is MNHEY, CDR2 SMNVEV (reference sequence). CDR3 length: 14 residues. The chain's CDR3 is CASSLGQGYNEQFF. In DNA form, the CDR3 reads TGTGCCAGCAGTCTAGGACAGGGCTACAATGAGCAGTTCTTC.

The count of this clone is one. J is TRBJ2-7 and V is TRBV28, with 8 bases aligning to TRBD2. This CDR3 has 15 amino acids. V shed 5 bases, J shed 5 bases, and the junction held 11 bases outside the gene matches. The germline V gene has CDR1 MDHEN and CDR2 SYDVKM. CDR3 sequence reads: CASSPPAGVVDEQYF. The DNA for the CDR3 is TGTGCCAGCAGTCCCCCAGCGGGAGTAGTCGACGAGCAGTACTTC.

The rearrangement joins TRBV9 to TRBJ2-1, with 9 positions matching TRBD2. Losses at the gene ends were 4 bases for V and 6 bases for J; bases not matched to a gene: 11. CDR3 size: 16 residues. Germline CDR1 reads SGDLS; CDR2 reads YYNGEE. The CDR3 is CASSPQAGGPSNEQFF. In DNA form, the CDR3 reads TGTGCCAGCAGCCCCCAGGCGGGAGGGCCCTCCAATGAGCAGTTCTTC.

The chain recombines TRBV30 with TRBJ2-2, with TRBD1 identical over 7 bases. V dropped 3 bases and J dropped 7; count of bases not matched to a gene: 2. The CDR3 is 12 amino acids. Germline CDR1 is GTSNPN and CDR2 is SVGIG (reference sequence). As DNA, the CDR3 is TGTGCCTGGAGGTACAGGGGCGGGGAGCTGTTTTTT. It yields the protein CAWRYRGGELFF. The entire variable domain, with the rest obtained from reference TRBV30 and TRBJ2-2, is as follows: SQTIHQWPATLVQPVGSPLSLECTVEGTSNPNLYWYRQAAGRGLQLLFYSVGIGQISSEVPQNLSASRPQDRQFILSSKKLLLSDSGFYLCAWRYRGGELFFGEGSRLTVL.

The chain carries TRBV4-2 and TRBJ2-3, with 8 bases that match TRBD2. Germline assignment: CDR1 LGHNA and CDR2 YNFKEQ. This CDR3 is 16 amino acids long. J was trimmed by 5 bases and V by 0 bases; bases with no gene match: 7. This chain's CDR3 is CASSQERSGGGDTQYF. The CDR3 region has the DNA TGTGCCAGCAGCCAAGAAAGAAGCGGGGGCGGAGATACGCAGTATTTT.

The chain joins TRBV13 to TRBJ1-6; no clear D gene. This CDR3 has 17 residues. The germline V gene has CDR1 PRHDT and CDR2 FYEKMQ (reference sequence). Trimming shortened V by 5 bases and J by 3 bases, and 17 bases separated the two germline ends. CDR3 DNA: TGTGCCAGCAGCCCAAACCCTCCCAGGAGCTATAATTCACCCCTCCACTTT. Protein product: CASSPNPPRSYNSPLHF. The whole variable domain, remainder taken from reference TRBV13 and TRBJ1-6, is AAGVIQSPRHLIKEKRETATLKCYPIPRHDTVYWYQQGPGQDPQFLISFYEKMQSDKGSIPDRFSAQQFSDYHSELNMSSLELGDSALYFCASSPNPPRSYNSPLHFGNGTRLTVT.

This clone was seen a single time. This chain uses TRBV27 with TRBJ2-1; 7 bases line up with TRBD1. Trimming took 5 bases from V and 10 from J; bases not matched to a gene: 5. Per the germline V gene, CDR1 is MNHEY and CDR2 is SMNVEV (reference sequence). The CDR3 loop spans 12 amino acids. Here the CDR3 DNA reads TGTGCCAGCAGTCAGACAGGGTGGGAGCAGTTCTTC. This gives the protein CASSQTGWEQFF.

The chain has TRBV4-1 and TRBJ1-2, with 7 bases fitting TRBD1. The CDR3 has 14 amino acids. After removal of 5 bases from V and 5 bases from J, the junction contained 8 bases not matched to a gene. Germline lookup yields CDR1 MGHRA and CDR2 YSYEKL. This chain's CDR3 is CASSSQGIGYGYTF. CDR3 coding DNA: TGCGCCAGCAGCTCACAGGGGATCGGATATGGCTACACCTTC.

For the CDR3, the DNA is TGCGCCAGCAGCCCCCAGGGGGGCACTGAAGCTTTCTTT. It yields the protein CASSPQGGTEAFF. V usage is TRBV5-1 and J usage is TRBJ1-1; 7 bases match TRBD1. Per germline, CDR1 SGHRS and CDR2 YFSETQ. V lost 4 bases and J lost 4; bases outside the gene matches: 4. The CDR3 loop spans 13 amino acids.

The J gene is TRBJ2-2, the V gene TRBV19; perhaps D is TRBD1 or TRBD2 (5 bases each). From germline, CDR1 is LNHDA and CDR2 SQIVND (reference sequence). Trimming took 7 bases from V and 7 from J, leaving 25 bases between them. The CDR3 sequence is 17 residues long. The CDR3 nucleotides read TGTGCCAGTACCAGAGTCGGGGCCCGGGGTGGTGGCGGGGAGCTGTTTTTT. Translating it yields CASTRVGARGGGGELFF. The entire variable domain, with the rest obtained from reference TRBV19 and TRBJ2-2, is as follows: DGGITQSPKYLFRKEGQNVTLSCEQNLNHDAMYWYRQDPGQGLRLIYYSQIVNDFQKGDIAEGYSVSREKKESFPLTVTSAQKNPTAFYLCASTRVGARGGGGELFFGEGSRLTVL.

This clone appeared a single time. This chain joins TRBV19 and TRBJ1-5; TRBD1 matches 7 bases. Trimming at V came to 5 bases and at J to 7 bases, leaving 8 bases not matched to a gene. The CDR3 totals 14 residues. The germline V gene has CDR1 LNHDA and CDR2 SQIVND (reference sequence). CDR3 coding DNA: TGTGCCAGTAGTCCTACAGGGGATAGCCAGCCCCAGCATTTT. Its protein product is CASSPTGDSQPQHF.

Details on this clone: At the DNA level, this CDR3 is encoded by other sequences in the same sample as well. The rearrangement uses TRBV28 and TRBJ2-7; TRBD1 might be the D (6 bases). The CDR3 runs to 13 residues. Per germline, CDR1 MDHEN and CDR2 SYDVKM. V was trimmed by 2 bases and J by 2 bases, leaving 7 bases between them. The CDR3 region has the DNA TGTGCCAGCAGTTTAAGGGGGACCTACGAGCAGTACTTC. This encodes CASSLRGTYEQYF. Full variable domain (rest looked up from reference TRBV28 and TRBJ2-7): DVKVTQSSRYLVKRTGEKVFLECVQDMDHENMFWYRQDPGLGLRLIYFSYDVKMKEKGDIPEGYSVSREKKERFSLILESASTNQTSMYLCASSLRGTYEQYFGPGTRLTVT.

This chain connects TRBV5-1 to TRBJ2-2; D gene ambiguous. V was shortened by 0 bases and J by 4 bases, with 4 bases between the two germline ends. The germline gives CDR1 SGHRS, CDR2 YFSETQ. CDR3 length: 13 amino acids. CDR3 DNA: TGCGCCAGCAGCTTGGTGGGCACCGGGGAGCTGTTTTTT. Translating gives CASSLVGTGELFF.

This rearrangement joins TRBV9 to TRBJ2-1, with D hard to call. In germline, CDR1 is SGDLS, CDR2 YYNGEE. The CDR3 loop spans 14 amino acids. V shed 4 bases and J shed 6 bases, with 14 bases lying between them. CDR3 loop: CASSPTSLSNEQFF. The CDR3 DNA follows: TGTGCCAGCAGCCCCACGAGCCTATCCAATGAGCAGTTCTTC.

This chain joins TRBV29-1 and TRBJ1-1; D might be TRBD1 (5 bases). CDR1 and CDR2 from the germline V gene are SQVTM and ANQGSEA. V was shortened by 6 bases and J by 4 bases, with 18 bases between the two germline ends. CDR3 length: 14 residues. In DNA form, the CDR3 reads TGCAGCGTCGCAGGGCGGCACCGGGGCACTGAAGCTTTCTTT. Translated, it gives CSVAGRHRGTEAFF. Drawing the rest from reference TRBV29-1 and TRBJ1-1, the complete variable domain is SAVISQKPSRDICQRGTSLTIQCQVDSQVTMMFWYRQQPGQSLTLIATANQGSEATYESGFVIDKFPISRPNLTFSTLTVSNMSPEDSSIYLCSVAGRHRGTEAFFGQGTRLTVV.

The chain couples TRBV7-3 to TRBJ2-1; D may be TRBD1 or TRBD2 (6 bases each). V lost 5 bases, J lost 8 bases, and 19 bases lay in between. Germline CDR1 is SGHTA and CDR2 is FQGTGA. This CDR3 is 15 amino acids long. CDR3 DNA: TGTGCCAGCAGCCCGGGGGCGGGCCCTAGGGATGAGCAGTTCTTC. Translation: CASSPGAGPRDEQFF.

This clone was detected a few times. V is TRBV28 and J is TRBJ1-2, with TRBD1 matching over 8 bases. CDR3 length equals 15 residues. With 4 bases clipped from V and 4 bases from J, the junction kept 8 bases outside the gene matches. The germline gives CDR1 MDHEN, CDR2 SYDVKM. The CDR3 DNA is TGTGCCAGCAGTTCACGACAGGGGAAGGGCTATGGCTACACCTTC. This gives the protein CASSSRQGKGYGYTF.

The chain couples TRBV29-1 to TRBJ2-1, with 7 bases fitting TRBD2. Trimming removed 8 bases from V and 5 bases from J; junction bases left unmatched: 15. This CDR3 spans 15 amino acids. Germline V gene lookup returns CDR1 SQVTM and CDR2 ANQGSEA. CDR3 sequence reads: CSFLQGGSLNNEQFF. In nucleotides, the CDR3 is TGCAGCTTCCTCCAGGGCGGGAGTCTCAACAATGAGCAGTTCTTC.